This TCR beta chain was observed in a study of blood T cell repertoires in COVID-19. At the level of the study: Some COVID-19 samples were acute and others convalescent; all came from the United States, Italy and Spain. From T cells, B-cell-depleted T cells, or PBMCs came the material, which was cDNA or gDNA.

Authors' analysis steps: Cell counts per sample came from amplifying reference gene primers. Profiled with immunoSEQ multiplex PCR; TCRdb holds only in-frame clones, not every one. That table is the source of V, J and clone size, and D and trimming were worked out from the DNA. Found here are over 140,000 clones, around 81% of them singletons; the top ten hold 3.5% to 4.5%. The CDR3 covers 14 residues. V shed 6 bases and J 4 bases; nucleotides not matched to a gene: 4. Germline V lookup: CDR1 MNHEY, CDR2 SMNVEV (reference sequence). The clonotype originates from a woman aged 55-70 years with acute or convalescent COVID-19. The sequenced material came from peripheral blood. The chain carries TRBV27 and TRBJ2-1; TRBD2 matches at 9 bases. For the CDR3, the DNA is TGTGCCAGCAGGCCGGGACTAGCTTACAATGAGCAGTTCTTC. It encodes CASRPGLAYNEQFF.